This TCR beta chain was retrieved from a study of cytomegalovirus exposure and HLA in healthy donors. The study's findings and limits: The study recorded about 150 TCR beta chains that were cytomegalovirus-associated.

Generated by immunoSEQ multiplex PCR, the TCRdb table keeps only in-frame clones and is missing some. The repertoire includes about 160,000 clones, 86% of them detected once, and around 2.3% sits in the top ten. This CDR3 has 13 amino acids. The V gene's germline CDR1 is SNHLY and CDR2 FYNNEI. V dropped 6 bases and J dropped 3; count of bases not matched to a gene: 1. Remarks on this clone: Its antigen is not known.

The chain couples TRBV2 to TRBJ1-1; 10 bases are a match to TRBD1. Sequenced material: PBMCs. This clonotype originated in a young woman in good health and CMV-seronegative. In nucleotides, the CDR3 is TGTGCCAGCAGGGGACAGGGGTACACTGAAGCTTTCTTT. As protein: CASRGQGYTEAFF. Full variable domain (rest looked up from reference TRBV2 and TRBJ1-1): EPEVTQTPSHQVTQMGQEVILRCVPISNHLYFYWYRQILGQKVEFLVSFYNNEISEKSEIFDDQFSVERPDGSNFTLKIRSTKLEDSAMYFCASRGQGYTEAFFGQGTRLTVV.